This record looks at one T cell receptor beta chain sequence and its context. These data belong to a study of blood T cells in healthy people across ages. Alongside a J-beta primer mix, a sample-barcoded 5' primer served in a second PCR lasting roughly 7 to 12 cycles. TCRdb reanalysed the 5' RACE reads using MiXCR and keeps one entry per CDR3 protein. Found here are over 1,200,000 distinct CDR3 sequences, 55% to 75% of them singletons; the top ten hold over 6.5%. CDR1 is MGHRA and CDR2 is YSYEKL in the germline V gene. J lost 4 bases, V lost 2 bases, and 5 bases had no gene match. The CDR3 is 15 residues long.

The sample consisted of blood. The sequence derives from a man aged 18 to 35 in good health. This chain links TRBV4-1 with TRBJ1-2, with 9 bases lining up with TRBD1. The CDR3 loop is CASSQPGQGVYGYTF. In DNA, the CDR3 is TGCGCCAGCAGCCAACCGGGACAGGGAGTCTATGGCTACACCTTC.